This T cell receptor beta chain was retrieved from a study of blood T cell repertoires in COVID-19. The overall study: Specimens from acute and convalescent COVID-19 originated in the United States, Italy and Spain. PBMCs, B-cell-depleted T cells, or T cells were the source of the cDNA or gDNA that made up the material.

Details on this clone: This specimen includes other DNA sequences encoding the same CDR3.

Germline CDR1 SGHRS, CDR2 YFSETQ. This CDR3 region has 14 residues. V lost 5 bases and J 1 base, leaving 9 bases between the germline ends. This table comes from immunoSEQ multiplex PCR, and its TCRdb copy is limited to in-frame clones, with some not included. The table records some 170,000 clones, roughly 84% of them present only once. V usage is TRBV5-1 and J usage is TRBJ2-2, with D possibly TRBD1 on 5 matching bases. Input material: PBMCs or T cells enriched from blood (not recorded which). The receptor comes from a man aged 45 to 65 who had recovered from COVID-19. Here the CDR3 DNA reads TGCGCCAGCAGTCCCACAGGGAACACCGGGGAGCTGTTTTTT. Encoded protein: CASSPTGNTGELFF.